A selection of T cell receptor beta chains follows, all from one sample in a study of blood T cell repertoires in COVID-19. Only in-frame clones appear in the TCRdb table, and some are missing; sequencing was by immunoSEQ multiplex PCR. The sample carries fewer than 85,000 clones, 60% to 75% recorded once. The specimen was peripheral blood. These receptors were collected from a woman between 65 and 79 years old with acute or convalescent COVID-19. Both conserved end residues are part of each CDR3. Fields, in order: D gene, V gene, J gene, clone size, CDR3 protein, CDR3 DNA. D genes are given only for firm matches. For some rows the clone size is stated as once, few or many, or as a class when expanded; others skip it.

>TRBD1|TRBV10-3|TRBJ2-7|-
CAISENMGQGAYEQYF
TGTGCCATCAGTGAGAATATGGGACAGGGAGCCTACGAGCAGTACTTC
>TRBD1|TRBV9|TRBJ1-3|-
CASRAGTGVGNTIYF
TGTGCCAGCAGAGCCGGGACAGGGGTTGGAAACACCATATATTTT
>-|TRBV2|TRBJ1-4|once
CASSGGGSLNEKLFF
TGTGCCAGCAGTGGTGGCGGGAGTCTCAATGAAAAACTGTTTTTT
>-|TRBV5-6|TRBJ1-5|-
CASSLGQVNQPQHF
TGTGCCAGCAGCTTGGGACAGGTCAATCAGCCCCAGCATTTT
>TRBD1|TRBV24-1|TRBJ2-3|-
CATSDRQGMVTDTQYF
TGTGCCACCAGTGATCGACAGGGTATGGTAACAGATACGCAGTATTTT
>-|TRBV7-8|TRBJ2-3|many
CASSRLPRVDTQYF
TGTGCCAGCAGCCGCCTGCCCAGGGTGGATACGCAGTATTTT
>TRBD2|TRBV7-4|TRBJ2-1|-
CASSCGVGCTSGRSLEQFF
TGTGCCAGCAGCTGTGGAGTAGGATGTACTAGCGGGAGGTCCCTTGAGCAGTTCTTC
>-|TRBV11-3|TRBJ1-3|-
CASSSDRFSGNTIYF
TGTGCCAGCAGTTCCGACAGATTCTCTGGAAACACCATATATTTT
>-|TRBV5-5|TRBJ2-7|medium-sized
CASTPRTLTYEQYF
TGTGCCAGCACCCCACGGACTCTTACCTACGAGCAGTACTTC
>-|TRBV7-9|TRBJ2-7|many
CASSLDKSYEQYF
TGTGCCAGCAGCTTGGACAAGTCCTACGAGCAGTACTTC
>-|TRBV2|TRBJ1-4|-
CASSEAAGSSNEKLFF
TGTGCCAGCAGTGAAGCCGCCGGGTCTTCTAATGAAAAACTGTTTTTT
>-|TRBV3-1/TRBV3-2|TRBJ1-1|-
CASSQTTGTEAFF
TGTGCCAGCAGTCAGACAACCGGCACTGAAGCTTTCTTT
>-|TRBV29-1|TRBJ1-1|-
CSTASRTPGFEAFF
TGCAGCACCGCGAGCAGGACTCCGGGGTTTGAAGCTTTCTTT
>TRBD2|TRBV7-2|TRBJ2-7|few
CASSLATLAAPYEQYF
TGTGCCAGCAGCTTAGCGACCCTAGCGGCTCCGTACGAGCAGTACTTC
>-|TRBV28|TRBJ1-4|-
CASSGQPSMGWVFF
TGTGCCAGCAGTGGACAGCCCTCAATGGGTTGGGTGTTTTTT
>TRBD1|TRBV3-1/TRBV3-2|TRBJ1-2|once
CASSPGQGVRYYGYTF
TGTGCCAGCAGCCCGGGACAGGGAGTACGGTACTATGGCTACACCTTC
>TRBD1|TRBV11-2|TRBJ1-2|few
CASSHGTENYGYTF
TGTGCCAGCAGCCACGGGACAGAAAACTATGGCTACACCTTC
>-|TRBV7-2|TRBJ1-2|-
CASSLALPGGEGYTF
TGTGCCAGCAGCTTAGCGCTCCCGGGGGGGGAAGGCTACACCTTC
>TRBD2|TRBV5-1|TRBJ2-7|-
CASSPQPGGPYEQYF
TGCGCCAGCAGCCCCCAGCCGGGAGGCCCCTACGAGCAGTACTTC
>TRBD1|TRBV7-2|TRBJ1-4|-
CASSFKAGGATTNEKLFF
TGTGCCAGCAGCTTCAAGGCAGGGGGCGCGACAACTAATGAAAAACTGTTTTTT
>-|TRBV6-5|TRBJ1-2|-
CASSYGQGTYGYTF
TGTGCCAGCAGTTACGGCCAGGGGACCTATGGCTACACCTTC
>-|TRBV5-1|TRBJ1-2|few
CASSLAGFTPANYGYTF
TGCGCCAGCAGCTTGGCTGGCTTCACACCAGCTAACTATGGCTACACCTTC
>-|TRBV14|TRBJ1-2|few
CASSPRGGYGYTF
TGTGCCAGCAGCCCGAGGGGAGGGTACGGCTACACCTTC
>TRBD1|TRBV25-1|TRBJ1-6|-
CASSELRGSPLHF
TGTGCCAGCAGTGAACTCAGGGGGTCACCCCTCCACTTT
>TRBD1|TRBV10-3|TRBJ2-2|once
CAISAGQGWAGELFF
TGTGCCATCAGTGCGGGACAGGGATGGGCCGGGGAGCTGTTTTTT
>-|TRBV11-3|TRBJ2-1|-
CASSLGIAGNEQFF
TGTGCCAGCAGCCTCGGTATAGCAGGGAATGAGCAGTTCTTC
>TRBD2|TRBV20-1|TRBJ2-7|few
CRGGTSYEQYF
TGCAGGGGGGGGACTAGCTACGAGCAGTACTTC